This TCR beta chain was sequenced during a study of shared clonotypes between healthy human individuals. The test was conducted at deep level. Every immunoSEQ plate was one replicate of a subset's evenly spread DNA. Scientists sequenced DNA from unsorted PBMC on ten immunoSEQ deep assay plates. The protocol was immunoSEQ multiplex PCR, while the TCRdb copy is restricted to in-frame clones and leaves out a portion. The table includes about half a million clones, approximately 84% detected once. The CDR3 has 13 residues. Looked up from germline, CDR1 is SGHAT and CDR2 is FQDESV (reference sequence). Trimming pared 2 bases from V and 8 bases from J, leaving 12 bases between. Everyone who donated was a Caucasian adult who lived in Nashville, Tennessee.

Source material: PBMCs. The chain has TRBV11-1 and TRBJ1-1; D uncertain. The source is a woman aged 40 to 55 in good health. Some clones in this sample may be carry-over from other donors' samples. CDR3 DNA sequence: TGTGCCAGCAGCTTACTGGTAAACCGGGAAGCTTTCTTT. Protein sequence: CASSLLVNREAFF.